A single sample is the source of the 13 T cell receptor beta chains below, sequenced in a study of T-cell memory formation after mild COVID-19. MiXCR was run by TCRdb on the 5' RACE reads, yielding one entry per CDR3 protein. The profile shows approximately 440,000 distinct CDR3 sequences, about 20% of them singletons. The sample taken for sequencing was PBMCs or a T cell subset sorted from them (not recorded which). Receptor source: an adult woman who had mild COVID-19 (a few samples of this study predate the infection). Cell type and time point are not known.

The chain links TRBV7-2 to TRBJ2-5, with 12 bases aligning to TRBD2. Germline lookup yields CDR1 SGHTA and CDR2 FQGNSA. This CDR3 contains 16 residues. Germline trimming cut 5 bases from V and 4 bases from J; bases unmatched to any gene: 8. The CDR3 sequence is CASSRRLAGDLETQYF. The DNA for the CDR3 is TGTGCCAGCAGCCGGAGACTAGCGGGGGACTTAGAGACCCAGTACTTC.

The chain is built from TRBV20-1 and TRBJ1-6; possibly TRBD1 for D (5 bases). The CDR3 sequence is 16 residues long. Germline CDR1 is DFQATT and CDR2 is SNEGSKA (reference sequence). V lost 5 bases and J lost 7, with 21 bases in between. The CDR3 nucleotides read TGCAGTGCTCCCGCCTCGTCGGGTGGGGGGAATTCACCCCTCCACTTT. Translation gives CSAPASSGGGNSPLHF.

The V gene is TRBV27, the J gene TRBJ1-1, with D possibly TRBD1 on 5 matching bases. Trimming took off 8 bases at V and 4 bases at J, with 14 bases between the two ends. The CDR3 runs 13 residues. Germline V lookup: CDR1 MNHEY, CDR2 SMNVEV (reference sequence). CDR3 nucleotide sequence: TGTGCCAGCTGGGGCCCCGGGGGCACTGAAGCTTTCTTT. It codes for CASWGPGGTEAFF.

This chain links TRBV29-1 with TRBJ2-7, with TRBD2 matching over 10 bases. CDR1 and CDR2 (germline): SQVTM, ANQGSEA. This CDR3 is 15 amino acids long. V gave up 6 bases and J gave up 4 bases; unmatched junction bases: 12. The CDR3 nucleotides are TGCAGCGTCATCCTGTTGGCTAGCGGGAGATACGAGCAGTACTTC. Amino acid sequence: CSVILLASGRYEQYF.

The rearrangement uses TRBV7-3 and TRBJ2-1; 13 nucleotides align to TRBD2. The CDR3 extends over 15 amino acids. V lost 4 bases and J lost 6; bases outside the gene matches: 3. Per the germline V gene, CDR1 is SGHTA and CDR2 is FQGTGA. This CDR3 reads CASSSGTSGINEQFF. The CDR3 DNA reads TGTGCCAGCAGCTCCGGGACTAGCGGGATCAATGAGCAGTTCTTC.

In its sample, this clonotype was seen a few times. The rearrangement uses TRBV20-1 and TRBJ2-1; D remains unclear. Trimming removed 0 bases from V and 7 bases from J, with 13 bases in between. Germline V gene sequence: CDR1 DFQATT, CDR2 SNEGSKA (reference sequence). The CDR3 has 14 residues. This chain's CDR3 is CSAREAEVGNEQFF. In DNA form, the CDR3 reads TGCAGTGCTAGAGAGGCCGAGGTGGGGAATGAGCAGTTCTTC.

This clonotype was recorded many times. This chain connects TRBV5-1 to TRBJ2-7; no clear D gene. The CDR3 totals 12 residues. V was pared by 0 bases and J by 2 bases, with 3 bases between. The V gene's germline CDR1 is SGHRS and CDR2 YFSETQ. The CDR3 sequence is CASSLGAYEQYF. The CDR3 bases are TGCGCCAGCAGCTTGGGGGCCTACGAGCAGTACTTC.

The rearrangement uses TRBV12-3 or TRBV12-4 and TRBJ1-1; a possible D gene is TRBD1 (5 bases). This CDR3 has 12 amino acids. Trimming pared 6 bases from V and 8 bases from J, leaving 13 bases between. This chain's CDR3 is CASSPIQAEAFF. In nucleotides, the CDR3 is TGTGCCAGCAGCCCAATACAGGCAGAAGCTTTCTTT.

The chain couples TRBV6-5 to TRBJ1-3; TRBD1 matches at 7 bases. The CDR3 contains 15 residues. V gave up 6 bases and J gave up 0 bases; unmatched junction bases: 5. CDR1 MNHEY and CDR2 SVGAGI come from the germline V gene. In DNA form, the CDR3 reads TGTGCCAGCAGACGACAGGGATTCTCTGGAAACACCATATATTTT. Encoded protein: CASRRQGFSGNTIYF.

The chain recombines TRBV3-1 with TRBJ2-6; the D is unclear. Germline V gives CDR1 LGHDT, CDR2 YNNKEL (reference sequence). V was clipped by 1 base and J by 4 bases, with 14 bases between them. CDR3 length equals 17 residues. CDR3 amino acids: CASSQVDSGSGANVLTF. CDR3 DNA: TGTGCCAGCAGCCAAGTAGATTCAGGATCAGGGGCCAACGTCCTGACTTTC.

This clonotype occurred a few times. This chain uses TRBV7-9 with TRBJ2-3; 10 nucleotides match TRBD2. In germline, CDR1 is SEHNR, CDR2 FQNEAQ (reference sequence). The CDR3 covers 17 residues. Trimming cost V 6 bases and J 2 bases; bases outside gene matches: 11. This CDR3 reads CASSSRAGGPYTDTQYF. Written as DNA, the CDR3 is TGTGCCAGCAGTTCCAGAGCGGGAGGGCCTTACACAGATACGCAGTATTTT.

This CDR3 reads CASKSANYGYTF. DNA of the CDR3: TGTGCCAGCAAATCGGCAAACTATGGCTACACCTTC. The V and J genes are TRBV5-8 and TRBJ1-2; D ambiguous. The CDR3 covers 12 residues. CDR1 and CDR2 (germline): SGHTS, YDEGEE. Trimming shortened V by 6 bases and J by 2 bases, and 8 bases separated the two germline ends.

This clonotype turned up a few times. This chain uses TRBV27 with TRBJ1-4, with TRBD1 identical over 8 bases. The CDR3 covers 15 residues. Losses at the gene ends were 1 base for V and 8 bases for J; bases not matched to a gene: 6. Germline CDR1 MNHEY, CDR2 SMNVEV (reference sequence). The CDR3 loop reads CASSLWGTGEEKLFF. CDR3 DNA: TGTGCCAGCAGTTTATGGGGGACAGGAGAAGAAAAACTGTTTTTT. The variable domain in full, completed from reference TRBV27 and TRBJ1-4, reads EAQVTQNPRYLITVTGKKLTVTCSQNMNHEYMSWYRQDPGLGLRQIYYSMNVEVTDKGDVPEGYKVSRKEKRNFPLILESPSPNQTSLYFCASSLWGTGEEKLFFGSGTQLSVL.